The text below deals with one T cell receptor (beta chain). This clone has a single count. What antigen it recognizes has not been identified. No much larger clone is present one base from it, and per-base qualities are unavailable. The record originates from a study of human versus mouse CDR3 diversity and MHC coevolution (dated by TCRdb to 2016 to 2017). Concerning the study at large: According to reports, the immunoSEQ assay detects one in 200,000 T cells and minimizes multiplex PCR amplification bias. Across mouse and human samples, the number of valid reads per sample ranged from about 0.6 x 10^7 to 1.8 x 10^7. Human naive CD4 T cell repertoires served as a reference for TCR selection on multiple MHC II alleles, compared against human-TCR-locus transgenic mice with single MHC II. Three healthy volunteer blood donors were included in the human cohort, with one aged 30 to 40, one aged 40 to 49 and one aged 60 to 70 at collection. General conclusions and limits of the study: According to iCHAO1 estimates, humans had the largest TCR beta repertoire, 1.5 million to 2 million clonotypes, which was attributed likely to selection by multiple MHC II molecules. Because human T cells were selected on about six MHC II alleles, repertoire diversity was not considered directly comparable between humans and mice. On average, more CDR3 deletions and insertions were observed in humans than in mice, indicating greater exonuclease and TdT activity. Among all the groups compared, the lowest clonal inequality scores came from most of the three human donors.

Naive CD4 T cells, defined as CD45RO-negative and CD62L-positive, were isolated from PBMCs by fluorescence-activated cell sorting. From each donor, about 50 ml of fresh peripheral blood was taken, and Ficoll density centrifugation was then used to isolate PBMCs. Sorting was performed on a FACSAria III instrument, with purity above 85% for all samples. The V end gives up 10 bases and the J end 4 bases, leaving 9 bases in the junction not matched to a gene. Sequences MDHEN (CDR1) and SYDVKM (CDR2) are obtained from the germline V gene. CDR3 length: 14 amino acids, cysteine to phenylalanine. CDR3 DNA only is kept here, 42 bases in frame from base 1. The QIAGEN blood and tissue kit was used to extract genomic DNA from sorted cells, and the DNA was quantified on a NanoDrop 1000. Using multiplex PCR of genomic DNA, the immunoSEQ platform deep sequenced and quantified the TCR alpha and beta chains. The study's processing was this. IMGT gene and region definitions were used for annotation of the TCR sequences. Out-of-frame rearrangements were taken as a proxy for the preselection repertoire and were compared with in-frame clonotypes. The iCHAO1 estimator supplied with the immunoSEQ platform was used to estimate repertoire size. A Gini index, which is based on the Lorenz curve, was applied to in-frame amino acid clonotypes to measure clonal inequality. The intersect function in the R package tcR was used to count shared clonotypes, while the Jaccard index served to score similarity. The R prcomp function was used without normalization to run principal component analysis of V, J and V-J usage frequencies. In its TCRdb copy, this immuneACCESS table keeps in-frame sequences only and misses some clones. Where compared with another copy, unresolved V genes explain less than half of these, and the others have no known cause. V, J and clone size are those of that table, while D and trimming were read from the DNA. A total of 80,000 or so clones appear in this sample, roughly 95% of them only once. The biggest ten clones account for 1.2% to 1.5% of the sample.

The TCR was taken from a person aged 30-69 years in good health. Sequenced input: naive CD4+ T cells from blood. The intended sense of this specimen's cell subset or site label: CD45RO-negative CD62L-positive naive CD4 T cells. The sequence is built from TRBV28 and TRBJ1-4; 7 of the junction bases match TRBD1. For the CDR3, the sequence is CATQGGGFNEKLFF. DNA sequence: TGTGCCACCCAGGGGGGCGGGTTTAATGAAAAACTGTTTTTT.